This entry concerns a single T cell receptor (beta chain). Its cognate antigen is unknown. V lost 3 bases and J 5 bases, leaving 11 bases between the germline ends. The CDR3 extends over 13 amino acids. Germline V gene lookup returns CDR1 KGHSH and CDR2 LQKENI. The sample originates from a study of T-cell memory formation after mild COVID-19. Study information: TCR clusters were mostly donor specific.

Study-wide points: CD4/CD8 balance held among clones contracting day 15 to 85, and later expanders leaned CD4+. The appearance of some responding clones in pre-infection memory suggested that cross-reactive memory joined.

TCRdb re-called the 5' RACE reads through MiXCR, storing one row per CDR3 protein. The sample lists some 270,000 distinct CDR3 sequences; 15% to 17% were seen once. This receptor was obtained from an adult woman who had mild COVID-19 (a few samples of this study predate the infection). Cell type and time point are not known. This chain links TRBV18 with TRBJ2-7, with D unclear. Sequencing input: PBMCs or a T cell subset sorted from them (not recorded which). CDR3 residues: CASSPSLGNEQYF. The DNA of the CDR3 is TGTGCCAGCTCACCCTCCCTGGGGAACGAGCAGTACTTC.